A single sample is the source of the 4 T cell receptor beta chains below, sequenced in a study of cytomegalovirus exposure and HLA in healthy donors. Primers included in the PCR were 60 Vbeta and 13 Jbeta primers. Clones were read by immunoSEQ multiplex PCR, and TCRdb kept only the in-frame ones, dropping some. There are 150,000 to 180,000 clones in the sample; around 68% occur only once, and approximately 2.1% lies in the top ten. Specimen: PBMCs. The receptors were sampled from a young man in good health and CMV-seronegative.

This chain uses TRBV18 with TRBJ1-2; weak D call: TRBD1 (5 bases). Germline CDR1 reads KGHSH; CDR2 reads LQKENI. Deletions cut 5 bases from V and 2 bases from J, with 9 bases between. CDR3 length: 13 residues. The CDR3 DNA follows: TGTGCCAGCTCAGAGGACAAGAACTATGGCTACACCTTC. It yields the protein CASSEDKNYGYTF.

The chain employs TRBV14 and TRBJ2-1; 7 bases align to TRBD1. Looked up from germline, CDR1 is SGHDN and CDR2 is FVKESK. V was pared by 4 bases and J by 10 bases, with 13 bases of the junction left unmatched. The length of the CDR3 is 15 residues. The CDR3 region has the DNA TGTGCCAGCAGCCCGTGGACGGCAGGGGGATTCGAGCAGTTCTTC. Translation gives CASSPWTAGGFEQFF.

The V call is TRBV11-2, the J call TRBJ1-1, with D uncertain. Germline lookup yields CDR1 SGHAT and CDR2 FQNNGV. V lost 0 bases to trimming and J lost 8 bases, with 13 bases between them. The CDR3 is 14 residues long. CDR3 loop: CASSLDGSVQEAFF. CDR3 nucleotides: TGTGCCAGCAGCTTAGACGGCAGCGTACAAGAAGCTTTCTTT.

The V call is TRBV29-1, the J call TRBJ1-1; TRBD1 agrees at 10 bases. The germline V gene encodes CDR1 SQVTM and CDR2 ANQGSEA. CDR3 length: 14 residues. V lost 7 bases and J lost 0; bases outside the gene matches: 5. In nucleotides, the CDR3 is TGCAGCGGCCAGACAGGGGGCATGAACACTGAAGCTTTCTTT. It is translated as CSGQTGGMNTEAFF.